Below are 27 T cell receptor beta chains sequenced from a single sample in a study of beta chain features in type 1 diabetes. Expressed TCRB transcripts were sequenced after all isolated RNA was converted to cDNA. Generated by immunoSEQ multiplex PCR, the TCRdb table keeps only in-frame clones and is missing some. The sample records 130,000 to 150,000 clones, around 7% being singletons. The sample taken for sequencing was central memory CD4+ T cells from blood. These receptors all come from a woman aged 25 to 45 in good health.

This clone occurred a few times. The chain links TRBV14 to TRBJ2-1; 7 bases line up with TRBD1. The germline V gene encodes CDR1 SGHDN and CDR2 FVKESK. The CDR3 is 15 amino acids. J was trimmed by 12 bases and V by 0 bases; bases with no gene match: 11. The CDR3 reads CASSQDQARGRGQFF. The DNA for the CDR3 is TGTGCCAGCAGCCAAGATCAGGCCAGGGGGAGAGGGCAGTTCTTC.

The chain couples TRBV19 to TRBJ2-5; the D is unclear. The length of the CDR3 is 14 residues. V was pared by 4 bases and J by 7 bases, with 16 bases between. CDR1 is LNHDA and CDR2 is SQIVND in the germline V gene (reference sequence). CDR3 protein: CASSTSSQTGTQYF. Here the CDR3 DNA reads TGTGCCAGTAGTACATCCAGTCAAACGGGGACCCAGTACTTC.

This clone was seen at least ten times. The CDR3 DNA is TGCGCCAGCAGCCAAAATCCTAATTGGGGCGGGAGTACAGATACGCAGTATTTT. This codes for CASSQNPNWGGSTDTQYF. The V call is TRBV4-3, the J call TRBJ2-3; TRBD2 matches 7 bases. The CDR3 totals 18 residues. J lost 3 bases, V lost 2 bases, and 14 bases had no gene match. Germline loops: CDR1 LGHNA, CDR2 YSLEER.

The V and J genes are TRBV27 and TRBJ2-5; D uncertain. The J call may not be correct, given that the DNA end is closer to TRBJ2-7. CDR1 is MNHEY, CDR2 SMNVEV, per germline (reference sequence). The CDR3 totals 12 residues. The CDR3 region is CASSSGSYEQYF. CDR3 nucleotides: TGTGCCAGCAGTTCCGGGTCCTACGAGCAGTACTTC.

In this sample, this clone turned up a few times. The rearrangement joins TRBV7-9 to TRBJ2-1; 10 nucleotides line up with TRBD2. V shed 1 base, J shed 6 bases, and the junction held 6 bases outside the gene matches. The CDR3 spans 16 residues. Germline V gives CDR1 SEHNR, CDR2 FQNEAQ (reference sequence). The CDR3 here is CASSLVSGRKVNEQFF. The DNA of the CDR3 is TGTGCCAGCAGCTTAGTTAGCGGGAGGAAGGTCAATGAGCAGTTCTTC.

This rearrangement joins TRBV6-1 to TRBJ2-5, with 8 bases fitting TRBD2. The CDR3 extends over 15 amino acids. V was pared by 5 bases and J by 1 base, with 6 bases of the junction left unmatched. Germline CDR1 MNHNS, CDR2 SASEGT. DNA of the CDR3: TGTGCCAGCAGTCGAGCGGGAGTGACCCAAGAGACCCAGTACTTC. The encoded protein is CASSRAGVTQETQYF.

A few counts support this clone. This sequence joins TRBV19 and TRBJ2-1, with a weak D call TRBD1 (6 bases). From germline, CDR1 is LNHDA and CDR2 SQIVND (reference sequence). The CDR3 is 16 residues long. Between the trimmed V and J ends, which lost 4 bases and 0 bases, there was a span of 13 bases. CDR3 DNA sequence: TGTGCCAGTAGTACTGACAGGCCAAGCTCCTACAATGAGCAGTTCTTC. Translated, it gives CASSTDRPSSYNEQFF.

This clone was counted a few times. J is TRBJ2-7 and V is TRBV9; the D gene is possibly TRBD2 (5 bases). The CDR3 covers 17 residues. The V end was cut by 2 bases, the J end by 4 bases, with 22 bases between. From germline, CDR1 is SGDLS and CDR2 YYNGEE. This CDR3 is CASSVPDLESREYEQYF. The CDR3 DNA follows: TGTGCCAGCAGCGTTCCGGACTTAGAGAGCCGGGAATACGAGCAGTACTTC.

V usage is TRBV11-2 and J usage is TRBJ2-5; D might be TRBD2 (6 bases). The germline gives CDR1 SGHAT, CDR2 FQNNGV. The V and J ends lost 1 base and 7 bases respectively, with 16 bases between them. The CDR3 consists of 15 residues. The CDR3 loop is CASSLGGTGATTQYF. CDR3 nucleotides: TGTGCCAGCAGCTTAGGGGGGACTGGGGCAACGACCCAGTACTTC.

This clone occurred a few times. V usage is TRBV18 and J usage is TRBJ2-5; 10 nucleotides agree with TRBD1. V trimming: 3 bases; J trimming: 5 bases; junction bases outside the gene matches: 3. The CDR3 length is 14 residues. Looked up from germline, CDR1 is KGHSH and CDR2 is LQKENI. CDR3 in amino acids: CASSPGTGEETQYF. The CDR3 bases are TGTGCCAGCTCACCCGGGACAGGGGAGGAGACCCAGTACTTC.

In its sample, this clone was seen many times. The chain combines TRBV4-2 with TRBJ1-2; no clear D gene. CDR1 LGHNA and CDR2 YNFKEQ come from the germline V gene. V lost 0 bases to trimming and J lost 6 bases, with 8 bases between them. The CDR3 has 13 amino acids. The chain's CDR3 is CASSQDHGDGYTF. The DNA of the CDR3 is TGTGCCAGCAGCCAAGACCACGGTGATGGCTACACCTTC.

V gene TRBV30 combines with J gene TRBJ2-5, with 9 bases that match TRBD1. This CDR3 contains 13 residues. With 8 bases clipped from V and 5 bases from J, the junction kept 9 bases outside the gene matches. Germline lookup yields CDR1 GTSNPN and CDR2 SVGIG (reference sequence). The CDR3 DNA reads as TGTGCCCGAACAGGGGGCGGCGGGGAGACCCAGTACTTC. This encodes CARTGGGGETQYF.

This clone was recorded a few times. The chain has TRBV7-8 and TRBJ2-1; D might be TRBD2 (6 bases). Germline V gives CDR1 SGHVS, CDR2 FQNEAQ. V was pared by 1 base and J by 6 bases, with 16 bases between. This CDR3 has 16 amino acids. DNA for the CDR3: TGTGCCAGCAGCTTAGAAGGGCGGGGCCCCGCCAATGAGCAGTTCTTC. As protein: CASSLEGRGPANEQFF.

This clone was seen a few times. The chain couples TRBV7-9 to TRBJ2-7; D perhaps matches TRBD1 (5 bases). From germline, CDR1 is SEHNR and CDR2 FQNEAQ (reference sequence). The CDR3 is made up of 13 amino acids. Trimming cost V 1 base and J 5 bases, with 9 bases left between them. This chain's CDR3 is CASSLGGRNEQYF. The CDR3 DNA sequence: TGTGCCAGCAGCTTAGGGGGCCGCAACGAGCAGTACTTC.

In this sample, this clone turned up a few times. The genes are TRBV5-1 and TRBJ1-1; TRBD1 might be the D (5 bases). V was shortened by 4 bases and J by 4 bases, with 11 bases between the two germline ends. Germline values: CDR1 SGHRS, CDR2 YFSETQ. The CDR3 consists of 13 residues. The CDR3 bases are TGCGCCAGCAGCCTCAGGGTCGCCACTGAAGCTTTCTTT. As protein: CASSLRVATEAFF. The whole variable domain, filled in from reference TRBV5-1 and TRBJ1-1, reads KAGVTQTPRYLIKTRGQQVTLSCSPISGHRSVSWYQQTPGQGLQFLFEYFSETQRNKGNFPGRFSGRQFSNSRSEMNVSTLELGDSALYLCASSLRVATEAFFGQGTRLTVV.

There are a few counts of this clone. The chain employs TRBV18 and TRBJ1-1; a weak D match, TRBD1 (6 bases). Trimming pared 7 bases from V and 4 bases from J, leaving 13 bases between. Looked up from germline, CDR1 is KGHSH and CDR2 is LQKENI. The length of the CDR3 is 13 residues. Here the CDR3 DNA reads TGTGCCAGCTTCTCGACAGGAGGCACTGAAGCTTTCTTT. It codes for CASFSTGGTEAFF. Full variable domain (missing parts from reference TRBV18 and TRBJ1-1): NAGVMQNPRHLVRRRGQEARLRCSPMKGHSHVYWYRQLPEEGLKFMVYLQKENIIDESGMPKERFSAEFPKEGPSILRIQQVVRGDSAAYFCASFSTGGTEAFFGQGTRLTVV.

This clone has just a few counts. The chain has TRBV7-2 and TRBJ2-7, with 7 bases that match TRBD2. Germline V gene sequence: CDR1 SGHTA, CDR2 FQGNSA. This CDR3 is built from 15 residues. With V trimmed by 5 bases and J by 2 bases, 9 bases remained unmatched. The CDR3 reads CASSLAKGGTYEQYF. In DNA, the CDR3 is TGTGCCAGCAGCCTCGCGAAGGGAGGGACCTACGAGCAGTACTTC.

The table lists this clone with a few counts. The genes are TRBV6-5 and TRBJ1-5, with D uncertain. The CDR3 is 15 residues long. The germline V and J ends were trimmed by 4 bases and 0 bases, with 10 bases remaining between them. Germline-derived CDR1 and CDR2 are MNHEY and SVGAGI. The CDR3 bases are TGTGCCAGCAGTTTGTCCAGTCATAGCAATCAGCCCCAGCATTTT. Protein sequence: CASSLSSHSNQPQHF.

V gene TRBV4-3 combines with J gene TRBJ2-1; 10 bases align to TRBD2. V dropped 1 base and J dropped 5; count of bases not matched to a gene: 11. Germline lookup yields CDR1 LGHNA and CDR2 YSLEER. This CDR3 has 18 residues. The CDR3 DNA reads TGCGCCAGCAGCCAAGTCTGGGGGAGCGGGAGGGACAACAATGAGCAGTTCTTC. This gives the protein CASSQVWGSGRDNNEQFF.

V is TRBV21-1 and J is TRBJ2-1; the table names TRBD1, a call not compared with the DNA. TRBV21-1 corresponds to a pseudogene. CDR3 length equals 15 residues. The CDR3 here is CASSKAETANNEQFF. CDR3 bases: TGTGCCAGCAGCAAAGCGGAGACAGCTAACAATGAGCAGTTCTTC.

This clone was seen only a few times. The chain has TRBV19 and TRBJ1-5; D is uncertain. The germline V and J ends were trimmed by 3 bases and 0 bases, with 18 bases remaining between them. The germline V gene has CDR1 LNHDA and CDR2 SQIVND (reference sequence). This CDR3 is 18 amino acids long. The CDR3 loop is CASSIGGNVYYSNQPQHF. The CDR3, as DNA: TGTGCCAGTAGTATTGGCGGAAACGTATATTATAGCAATCAGCCCCAGCATTTT.

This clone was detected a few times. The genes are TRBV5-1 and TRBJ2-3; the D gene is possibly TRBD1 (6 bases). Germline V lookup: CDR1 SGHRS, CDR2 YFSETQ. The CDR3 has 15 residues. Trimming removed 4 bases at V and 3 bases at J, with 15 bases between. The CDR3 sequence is CASSTIGQGTDTQYF. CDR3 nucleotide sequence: TGCGCCAGCAGCACAATTGGCCAGGGGACAGATACGCAGTATTTT.

CDR3 loop: CASTGTSRPNNEQFF. The CDR3 nucleotides read TGCGCCAGCACCGGAACTAGCAGGCCCAATAATGAGCAGTTCTTC. The J gene is TRBJ2-1, the V gene TRBV10-2; possible D gene TRBD2, 6 bases. V dropped 7 bases and J dropped 7 bases, with 20 bases sitting between them. CDR3 length equals 15 residues. CDR1 is WSHSY, CDR2 SAAADI, per germline.

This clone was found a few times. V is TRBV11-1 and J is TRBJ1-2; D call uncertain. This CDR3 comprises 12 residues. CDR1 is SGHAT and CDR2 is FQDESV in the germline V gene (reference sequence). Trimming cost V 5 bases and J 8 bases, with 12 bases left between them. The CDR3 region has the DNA TGTGCCAGCAGCCCCGAGGCCGCCGGCTACACCTTC. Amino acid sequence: CASSPEAAGYTF.

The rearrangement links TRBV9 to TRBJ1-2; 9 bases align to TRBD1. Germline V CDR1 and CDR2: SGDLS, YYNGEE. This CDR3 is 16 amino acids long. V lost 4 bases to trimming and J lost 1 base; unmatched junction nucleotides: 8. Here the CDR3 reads CASSPGQGRDNYGYTF. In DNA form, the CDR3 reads TGTGCCAGCAGCCCAGGACAGGGGAGGGATAACTATGGCTACACCTTC.

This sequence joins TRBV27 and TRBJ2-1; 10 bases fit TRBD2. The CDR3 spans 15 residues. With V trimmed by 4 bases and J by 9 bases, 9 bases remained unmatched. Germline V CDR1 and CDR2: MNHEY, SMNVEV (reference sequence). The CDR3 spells CASSSKAGGPGEQFF. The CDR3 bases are TGTGCCAGCAGTTCGAAAGCGGGAGGGCCGGGTGAGCAGTTCTTC.

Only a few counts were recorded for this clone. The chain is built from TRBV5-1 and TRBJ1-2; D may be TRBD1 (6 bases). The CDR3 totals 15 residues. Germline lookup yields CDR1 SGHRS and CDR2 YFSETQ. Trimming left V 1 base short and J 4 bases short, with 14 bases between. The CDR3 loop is CASSLREQGIYGYTF. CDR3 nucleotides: TGCGCCAGCAGCTTGAGGGAGCAGGGGATCTATGGCTACACCTTC.